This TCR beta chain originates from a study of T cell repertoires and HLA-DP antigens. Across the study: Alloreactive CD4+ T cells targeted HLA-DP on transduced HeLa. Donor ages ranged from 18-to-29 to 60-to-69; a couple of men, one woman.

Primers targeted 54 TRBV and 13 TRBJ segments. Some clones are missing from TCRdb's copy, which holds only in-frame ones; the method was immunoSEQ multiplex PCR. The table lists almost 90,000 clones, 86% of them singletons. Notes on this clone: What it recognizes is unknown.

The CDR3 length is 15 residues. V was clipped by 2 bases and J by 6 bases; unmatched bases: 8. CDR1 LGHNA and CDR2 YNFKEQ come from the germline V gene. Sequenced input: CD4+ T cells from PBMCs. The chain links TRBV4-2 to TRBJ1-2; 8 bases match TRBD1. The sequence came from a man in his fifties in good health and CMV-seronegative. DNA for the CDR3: TGTGCCAGCAGCCAATTTCGGACAGGGAACAATGGCTACACCTTC. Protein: CASSQFRTGNNGYTF.